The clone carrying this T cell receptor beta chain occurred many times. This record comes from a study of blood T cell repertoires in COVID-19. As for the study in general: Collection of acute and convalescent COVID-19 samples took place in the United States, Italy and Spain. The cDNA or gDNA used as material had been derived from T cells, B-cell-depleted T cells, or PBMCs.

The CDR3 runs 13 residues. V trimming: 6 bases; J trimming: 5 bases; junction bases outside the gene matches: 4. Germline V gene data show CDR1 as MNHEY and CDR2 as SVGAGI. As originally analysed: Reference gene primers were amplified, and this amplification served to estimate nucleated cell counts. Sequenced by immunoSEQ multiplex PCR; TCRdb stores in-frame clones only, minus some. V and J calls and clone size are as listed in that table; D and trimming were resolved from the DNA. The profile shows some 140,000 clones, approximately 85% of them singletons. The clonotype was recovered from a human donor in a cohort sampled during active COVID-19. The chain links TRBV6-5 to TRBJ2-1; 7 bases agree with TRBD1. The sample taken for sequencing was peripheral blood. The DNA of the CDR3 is TGTGCCAGCAGACGCGACAGGGACAATGAGCAGTTCTTC. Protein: CASRRDRDNEQFF.